This record looks at one T cell receptor beta chain sequence and its context. Its antigen is not identified. The data derive from a study of CD8 T cells in Susac syndrome. Study details: Patients with Susac syndrome were therapy-naive, taking corticosteroids, with some also receiving intravenous immunoglobulin, or taking intravenous immunoglobulin alone at the time their blood was drawn.

Study findings and constraints: That the number of individuals in its TCR sequencing and HLA analysis was relatively small was acknowledged by the study.

V lost 0 bases, J lost 5 bases, and 8 bases lay in between. The CDR3 contains 14 residues. Germline CDR1 and CDR2: LNHNV and YYDKDF (reference sequence). After extraction with the RNeasy kit, about 0.5 to 1 ug of the RNA was reverse transcribed using random hexamers. TCR beta CDR3 was amplified by immunoSEQ covering 54 Vbeta and 13 Jbeta. One entry per CDR3 protein results from TCRdb running MiXCR on the immunoSEQ multiplex PCR reads. The sample lists over 130,000 distinct CDR3 sequences; 85% to 95% were seen once. The receptor was isolated from a human donor with Susac syndrome. This rearrangement joins TRBV15 to TRBJ1-5; no definite D call. Material for sequencing was CD4+ T cells from PBMCs. The CDR3 is CATSRDRLDQPQHF. The CDR3 DNA reads TGTGCCACCAGCAGAGACAGGTTGGATCAGCCCCAGCATTTT.